The source of this T cell receptor beta chain is a study of blood T cells in healthy people across ages. Study-wide results and caveats: Long-lived donors exceeded aged donors in naive CD4+ cells and diversity. A roughly linear fall in TCR beta diversity per million T cells was seen with increasing age.

J gave up 5 bases and V 7 bases, and 7 bases lay outside the gene matches. Germline-derived CDR1 and CDR2 are SQVTM and ANQGSEA. This CDR3 comprises 13 residues. The use of a sample-barcoded 5' primer and a J-beta primer mix characterized a second PCR of roughly 7 to 11 cycles. All cDNA molecules were each tagged by a template-switch adaptor with 12 random nucleotides. MiXCR was run by TCRdb on the 5' RACE reads, yielding one entry per CDR3 protein. The data hold about a million distinct CDR3 sequences, with around two fifths observed a single time. This clonotype was seen only once. Its antigen is currently unknown.

This TCR came from a man in his late teens or twenties in good health. The chain has TRBV29-1 and TRBJ2-2; TRBD1 agrees at 7 bases. Sequences were obtained from blood. CDR3 DNA: TGCAGCGCCGGGACAGTGGAGACCGGGGAGCTGTTTTTT. Translated: CSAGTVETGELFF.